The clone carrying this TCR beta chain is medium-sized within its sample. Its antigen is still unknown. The template was genomic DNA from peripheral blood, not RNA. This entry belongs to a study of T cell repertoires in aging, cancer and after chemotherapy. TRB rearrangements spanning V, D and J were amplified using mixed TRB-A/B primers. TCRdb used MiXCR to reprocess the multiplex PCR reads, holding one entry per CDR3 protein. The data contain about 2,000 distinct CDR3 sequences, around 34% of them singletons. Whole-study findings and limits: Age-matched healthy donors had significantly more diverse, less clonal blood TCR repertoires than untreated cancer patients.

The CDR3 is 13 amino acids. The V gene end was trimmed by 2 bases and the J gene end by 13 bases; junction bases not matched to a gene: 9. Germline V gene lookup returns CDR1 GTSNPN and CDR2 SVGIG (reference sequence). This clonotype originated in a human donor with a blood cancer. The V call is TRBV30, the J call TRBJ1-4, with 8 bases lining up with TRBD1. Source material: blood. The CDR3 is CAWSLLTGEALFF. The CDR3, as DNA: TGTGCCTGGAGTCTGTTGACAGGGGAGGCACTGTTTTTT.